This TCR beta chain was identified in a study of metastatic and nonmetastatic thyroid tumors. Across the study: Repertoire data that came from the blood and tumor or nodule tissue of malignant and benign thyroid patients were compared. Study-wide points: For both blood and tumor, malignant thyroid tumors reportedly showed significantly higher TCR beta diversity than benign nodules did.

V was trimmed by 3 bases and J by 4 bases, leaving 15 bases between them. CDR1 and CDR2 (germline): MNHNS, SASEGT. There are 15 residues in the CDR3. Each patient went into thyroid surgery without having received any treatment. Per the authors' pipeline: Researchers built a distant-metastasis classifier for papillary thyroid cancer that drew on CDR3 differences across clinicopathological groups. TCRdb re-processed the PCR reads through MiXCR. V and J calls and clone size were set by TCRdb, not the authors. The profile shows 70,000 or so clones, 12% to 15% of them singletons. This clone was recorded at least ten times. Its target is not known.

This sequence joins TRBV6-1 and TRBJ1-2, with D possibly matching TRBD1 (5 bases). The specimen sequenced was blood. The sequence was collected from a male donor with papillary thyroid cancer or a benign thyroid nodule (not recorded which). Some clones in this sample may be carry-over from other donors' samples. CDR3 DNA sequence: TGTGCCAGCAGTGACGGGTTCGGGGCTAGCTATGGCTACACCTTC. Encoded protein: CASSDGFGASYGYTF.